This T cell receptor beta chain was sequenced for a study of T cell responses to AZD1222 COVID-19 vaccine. Overall study results and limits: Donors skewed white British and female; clonal diversity was possibly underestimated.

Germline V gene sequence: CDR1 MNHEY, CDR2 SVGAGI. J was trimmed by 0 bases and V by 4 bases; bases with no gene match: 3. This CDR3 contains 14 residues. Data came from immunoSEQ multiplex PCR; TCRdb stores just in-frame clones and leaves some out. Seen here are about 120,000 clones, approximately 92% observed once, and the top ten hold approximately 7.9%. Turning to this clone: No antigen is known for it.

The source of this sequence is an adult who received the AZD1222 COVID-19 vaccine. V and J are TRBV6-5 and TRBJ2-7, with TRBD2 matching over 7 bases. Sequencing used peripheral blood, obtained 28 days after the second AZD1222 dose. In DNA, the CDR3 is TGTGCCAGCAGTTTGGGGGGGAACTCCTACGAGCAGTACTTC. Encoded protein: CASSLGGNSYEQYF.